The source of this TCR beta chain is a study of blood T cell repertoires in COVID-19. Study background: The United States, Italy and Spain were the sources of the acute and convalescent COVID-19 samples.

Profiling relied on immunoSEQ multiplex PCR, and the TCRdb table lists in-frame clones only, not all of them. Of 250,000 to 400,000 clones in the sample, about 89% are singletons; the top ten hold approximately 5%. The cohort comprised adults aged about 18 to 100 years residing in some 24 US areas. Self-reported history from a screening survey and questionnaire set each donor's cohort. Trimming took 2 bases from V and 10 from J, leaving 15 bases between them. CDR3 length equals 15 residues. Germline CDR1 is MNHEY and CDR2 is SMNVEV (reference sequence). The rearrangement joins TRBV27 to TRBJ1-6, with D possibly being TRBD1 (5 bases). This clonotype was obtained from a woman in her twenties or thirties who had recovered from COVID-19. The sequenced sample was PBMCs or T cells enriched from blood (not recorded which). The CDR3 DNA reads TGTGCCAGCAGTTTAGTTCCGGGGGGTCGGTCACCCCTCCACTTT. It specifies CASSLVPGGRSPLHF.